This T cell receptor (beta chain) was captured by sequencing in a study of response to subunit inactivated influenza vaccine. Findings of the study overall: Authors suggested each seasonal influenza vaccination recruits few new T cells.

With regard to this clonotype: What it binds is not known.

TCRdb processed the RT-PCR reads anew with MiXCR; each CDR3 protein has one entry. The table has roughly 650,000 distinct CDR3 sequences, approximately 15% seen once. Germline V lookup: CDR1 DFQATT, CDR2 SNEGSKA (reference sequence). V was cut by 0 bases and J by 1 base, with 8 bases left in between. The CDR3 runs to 14 residues. This chain joins TRBV20-1 and TRBJ2-3; D is possibly TRBD2 (5 bases). This clonotype originated in a man in his forties or fifties who received an inactivated influenza vaccine. The specimen comprised PBMCs from blood, sampled about 13 days after vaccination. CDR3 residues: CSARDLRGTDTQYF. The CDR3, as DNA: TGCAGTGCTAGAGATCTGCGGGGCACAGATACGCAGTATTTT.